Following are 30 T cell receptor beta chains from one sample sequenced in a study of identical twins. One entry per CDR3 protein results from TCRdb running MiXCR on the 5' RACE reads. The sample gives about 700,000 distinct CDR3 sequences, around 6.1% of which show up once; 1.5% to 2% is in the top ten. The sequenced sample consisted of naive T cells sorted from blood. The receptors stem from a man younger than 30 in good health.

This clonotype was observed at least ten times. Here the CDR3 reads CASALQGGSYNEQFF. The DNA of the CDR3 is TGTGCCAGCGCCCTACAGGGGGGATCCTACAATGAGCAGTTCTTC. This chain uses TRBV12-3 or TRBV12-4 with TRBJ2-1, with TRBD1 identical over 8 bases. Trimming cost V 8 bases and J 1 base; bases outside gene matches: 7. The CDR3 covers 15 residues.

This clonotype has ten or more counts. J is TRBJ2-5 and V is TRBV7-3; D gene uncertain. V was clipped by 2 bases and J by 5 bases, with 9 bases between them. The CDR3 extends over 13 amino acids. Per the germline V gene, CDR1 is SGHTA and CDR2 is FQGTGA. CDR3 residues: CASSLGVPETQYF. The CDR3 nucleotides read TGTGCCAGCAGCTTAGGCGTACCGGAGACCCAGTACTTC.

At least ten counts were recorded for this clonotype. The rearrangement links TRBV12-3 or TRBV12-4 to TRBJ1-1; 8 bases agree with TRBD1. This CDR3 has 14 amino acids. J lost 1 base, V lost 5 bases, and 3 bases had no gene match. The CDR3 loop reads CASSVDRENTEAFF. CDR3 bases: TGTGCCAGCAGTGTGGACAGGGAGAACACTGAAGCTTTCTTT.

This clonotype appeared a few times. The chain couples TRBV10-3 to TRBJ1-6; D not certain. This CDR3 has 14 amino acids. V was trimmed by 2 bases and J by 7 bases, leaving 9 bases between them. The germline CDR1 and CDR2 sequences are ENHRY and SYGVKD. In nucleotides, the CDR3 is TGTGCCATCAGTGAGCTTCAGAAAAATTCACCCCTCCACTTT. Its translation: CAISELQKNSPLHF.

In its sample, this clonotype was seen many times. The chain links TRBV20-1 to TRBJ2-3; TRBD2 aligns across 12 bases. Germline V CDR1 and CDR2: DFQATT, SNEGSKA (reference sequence). J lost 4 bases, V lost 4 bases, and 6 bases had no gene match. This CDR3 is built from 15 residues. The CDR3 DNA reads TGCAGTGCTACCAGACTAGCGGGAGACCCAGATACGCAGTATTTT. Its translation: CSATRLAGDPDTQYF.

This clonotype was found many times. J is TRBJ1-5 and V is TRBV12-3 or TRBV12-4; no clear D gene. Trimming left V 3 bases short and J 4 bases short, with 13 bases between. The CDR3 is 15 amino acids. CDR3 region: CASSLSQSRNQPQHF. CDR3 nucleotides: TGTGCCAGCAGTTTGAGTCAGTCCCGAAATCAGCCCCAGCATTTT.

The CDR3, as DNA: TGTGCCAGCAGCGTAGATGGGGGGAGGGGGACCAATGAGCAGTTCTTC. It translates to CASSVDGGRGTNEQFF. The gene calls are TRBV9 and TRBJ2-1; tentative D call: TRBD2 (7 bases). Germline CDR1 reads SGDLS; CDR2 reads YYNGEE. The ends were cut back, 0 bases at V and 6 bases at J, with 16 bases in the middle. This CDR3 has 16 residues.

The table lists this clonotype with many counts. The chain couples TRBV15 to TRBJ2-2; 8 bases match TRBD2. The V gene end was trimmed by 0 bases and the J gene end by 7 bases; junction bases not matched to a gene: 7. This CDR3 spans 16 amino acids. In germline, CDR1 is LNHNV, CDR2 YYDKDF (reference sequence). The DNA for the CDR3 is TGTGCCACCAGCAGAGATAGAGCGGGAGCTGACGGGGAGCTGTTTTTT. Translation gives CATSRDRAGADGELFF.

At least ten counts were recorded for this clonotype. This rearrangement joins TRBV6-5 to TRBJ2-3, with 7 bases lining up with TRBD2. From germline, CDR1 is MNHEY and CDR2 SVGAGI. This CDR3 comprises 16 residues. The V gene end was trimmed by 5 bases and the J gene end by 4 bases; junction bases not matched to a gene: 12. The CDR3: CASSRSVAGDADTQYF. The CDR3 DNA is TGTGCCAGCAGTCGCTCGGTTGCGGGAGATGCAGATACGCAGTATTTT.

This clonotype showed up many times. The chain joins TRBV24-1 to TRBJ1-5; tentatively, D is TRBD1 (6 bases). Germline V gene data show CDR1 as KGHDR and CDR2 as SFDVKD. V dropped 10 bases and J dropped 1 base, with 10 bases sitting between them. The CDR3 is 13 amino acids. The CDR3 DNA sequence: TGTGCCACTTCAGGGGTGAGCAATCAGCCCCAGCATTTT. As protein: CATSGVSNQPQHF.

This clonotype was observed at least ten times. V gene TRBV7-6 combines with J gene TRBJ1-3; no clear D gene. This CDR3 is built from 14 residues. Trimming pared 1 base from V and 3 bases from J, leaving 7 bases between. Germline assignment: CDR1 SGHVS and CDR2 FNYEAQ. The CDR3 loop is CASSLDRGGNTIYF. CDR3 nucleotide sequence: TGTGCCAGCAGCTTAGACAGAGGTGGAAACACCATATATTTT.

This clonotype was detected only a few times. The V gene is TRBV6-1, the J gene TRBJ2-7; D gene unclear. CDR1 and CDR2 from the germline V gene are MNHNS and SASEGT. Between the trimmed V and J ends, which lost 1 base and 4 bases, there was a span of 8 bases. This CDR3 has 13 amino acids. CDR3 amino acids: CASSEGRNYEQYV. CDR3 DNA: TGTGCCAGCAGTGAAGGACGAAATTACGAGCAGTACGTC.

This clonotype was observed at least ten times. The chain has TRBV6-2 or TRBV6-3 and TRBJ2-7; D remains ambiguous. Trimming left V 6 bases short and J 2 bases short, with 5 bases between. This CDR3 has 11 amino acids. The germline CDR1 and CDR2 sequences are MNHEY and SVGEGT. The CDR3 loop is CASRATYEQYF. As DNA, the CDR3 is TGTGCCAGCAGAGCGACCTACGAGCAGTACTTC.

The V and J genes are TRBV24-1 and TRBJ2-5, with TRBD2 as a possible D gene (6 bases). CDR3 length: 15 residues. Trimming stripped 5 bases from V and 2 bases from J, with 14 bases between. Looked up from germline, CDR1 is KGHDR and CDR2 is SFDVKD. In nucleotides, the CDR3 is TGTGCCACCAGTGGGACTACCAAGATACAAGAGACCCAGTACTTC. Amino acids: CATSGTTKIQETQYF.

Ten or more counts support this clonotype. The chain is built from TRBV5-1 and TRBJ1-2, with 7 bases aligning to TRBD1. Looked up from germline, CDR1 is SGHRS and CDR2 is YFSETQ. The V segment lost 1 base and the J segment 1 base; nucleotides outside the gene matches: 4. CDR3 size: 15 residues. This CDR3 is CASSLYGTVNYGYTF. CDR3 DNA sequence: TGCGCCAGCAGCTTGTACGGGACAGTTAACTATGGCTACACCTTC.

This clonotype was seen repeatedly, ten times or more. The chain recombines TRBV4-1 with TRBJ2-3, with TRBD2 identical over 13 bases. V shed 0 bases and J 0 bases; nucleotides not matched to a gene: 9. Per germline, CDR1 MGHRA and CDR2 YSYEKL. CDR3 length: 20 residues. DNA for the CDR3: TGCGCCAGCAGCCAAGATGGAGGACTAGCGGGAGCCTCTAGCACAGATACGCAGTATTTT. Translated: CASSQDGGLAGASSTDTQYF.

This rearrangement joins TRBV6-1 to TRBJ2-5; 9 bases align to TRBD1. CDR1 and CDR2 from the germline V gene are MNHNS and SASEGT. Losses at the gene ends were 5 bases for V and 5 bases for J; bases not matched to a gene: 6. The CDR3 spans 14 residues. CDR3 sequence reads: CASSQNRGPETQYF. Written as DNA, the CDR3 is TGTGCCAGCAGTCAGAACAGGGGGCCGGAGACCCAGTACTTC.

This clonotype was seen a few times. This chain links TRBV12-3 or TRBV12-4 with TRBJ1-1; perhaps TRBD1 as D (6 bases). The length of the CDR3 is 15 residues. Trimming removed 6 bases at V and 0 bases at J, with 14 bases between. The CDR3 spells CASSRRGPMNTEAFF. In nucleotides, the CDR3 is TGTGCCAGCAGCCGTCGGGGGCCCATGAACACTGAAGCTTTCTTT.

This clonotype was picked up many times. The chain combines TRBV6-2 or TRBV6-3 with TRBJ2-1; D is perhaps TRBD2 (6 bases). Germline loops: CDR1 MNHEY, CDR2 SVGEGT. V shed 6 bases and J shed 5 bases, with 23 bases lying between them. The CDR3 loop spans 17 amino acids. CDR3 nucleotides: TGTGCCAGCAGGGGACTGTGGATCGAGGTTAAAGACAATGAGCAGTTCTTC. This translates into CASRGLWIEVKDNEQFF.

As regards this clonotype: A much bigger clone sits one base away, suggesting this may be a read error. The chain couples TRBV6-5 to TRBJ2-7; 12 bases match TRBD2. Germline V lookup: CDR1 MNHEY, CDR2 SVGAGI. The CDR3 contains 15 residues. The CDR3 nucleotides read TGTGTCAGCAGTTCTCCGGGACTAGCGGGCTACGAGCAGTACTTC. It specifies CVSSSPGLAGYEQYF.

This clonotype has only a few counts. The chain uses TRBV11-1 and TRBJ2-6; no firm D call. The CDR3 extends over 15 amino acids. V was trimmed by 3 bases and J by 2 bases, leaving 8 bases between them. The germline CDR1 and CDR2 sequences are SGHAT and FQDESV (reference sequence). As DNA, the CDR3 is TGTGCCAGCAGCTTCCCTTCCACTGGGGCCAACGTCCTGACTTTC. Its protein product is CASSFPSTGANVLTF.

This chain links TRBV20-1 with TRBJ2-7, with 9 bases that match TRBD2. The CDR3 is made up of 14 amino acids. V shed 0 bases and J 1 base; nucleotides not matched to a gene: 1. CDR1 and CDR2 from the germline V gene are DFQATT and SNEGSKA (reference sequence). For the CDR3, the DNA is TGCAGTGCTAGAGAAGGACTAGCGTCCTACGAGCAGTACTTC. Protein sequence: CSAREGLASYEQYF.

This clonotype was seen repeatedly, ten times or more. The chain has TRBV21-1 and TRBJ1-3. TRBV21-1 is a pseudogene segment. This CDR3 has 13 residues. CDR3 loop: CASKEGRGNTIYF. CDR3 DNA sequence: TGTGCCAGCAAAGAGGGTCGTGGAAACACCATATATTTT.

The table lists this clonotype with a few counts. The chain combines TRBV6-5 with TRBJ1-1; D is unclear. Germline V gene data show CDR1 as MNHEY and CDR2 as SVGAGI. The CDR3 totals 15 residues. Trimming cost V 2 bases and J 0 bases, with 10 bases left between them. The CDR3: CASSYPATMNTEAFF. The CDR3 DNA reads TGTGCCAGCAGTTACCCCGCAACCATGAACACTGAAGCTTTCTTT.

In its sample, this clonotype was seen many times. The J gene is TRBJ1-1, the V gene TRBV7-3, with a possible D match to TRBD1 (6 bases). V was pared by 4 bases and J by 4 bases, with 10 bases between. The CDR3 consists of 13 residues. Looked up from germline, CDR1 is SGHTA and CDR2 is FQGTGA. For the CDR3, the DNA is TGTGCCAGCAGCTCCATGACAGGCACTGAAGCTTTCTTT. Protein sequence: CASSSMTGTEAFF.

This clonotype was recorded a few times. The chain recombines TRBV4-2 with TRBJ2-3, with a tentative D call TRBD2 (5 bases). Per the germline V gene, CDR1 is LGHNA and CDR2 is YNFKEQ. The CDR3 length is 17 residues. V was clipped by 1 base and J by 3 bases, with 17 bases between them. Here the CDR3 DNA reads TGTGCCAGCAGCCAAGTAGGACTCCCCCAATCAACAGATACGCAGTATTTT. Protein: CASSQVGLPQSTDTQYF.

As regards this clonotype: One base away lies a much larger clone, so this may be a sequencing read error. V usage is TRBV6-6 and J usage is TRBJ2-7, with TRBD2 as a possible D gene (6 bases). V lost 11 bases and J lost 1, with 9 bases in between. The CDR3 runs to 11 residues. Germline CDR1 MNHNY, CDR2 SVGAGI (reference sequence). The CDR3: CAVRGSYEQYF. The CDR3 nucleotides read TGTGCCGTACGGGGGTCCTACGAGCAGTACTTC.

J is TRBJ1-4 and V is TRBV11-2, with TRBD1 matching over 7 bases. This CDR3 has 16 amino acids. V lost 4 bases and J lost 8; bases outside the gene matches: 13. CDR1 and CDR2 from the germline V gene are SGHAT and FQNNGV. The CDR3 DNA is TGTGCCAGCAGCTCTCATCCAGGGGGACTGGGGGAAAAACTGTTTTTT. Protein sequence: CASSSHPGGLGEKLFF.

The table lists this clonotype with many counts. The J gene is TRBJ2-3, the V gene TRBV12-3 or TRBV12-4, with a tentative D call TRBD2 (5 bases). V was trimmed by 7 bases and J by 3 bases, leaving 11 bases between them. This CDR3 spans 13 amino acids. CDR3 nucleotides: TGTGCCAGCACTACGGGGTGGACAGATACGCAGTATTTT. It translates to CASTTGWTDTQYF.

This clonotype was counted between two and nine times. The V and J genes are TRBV20-1 and TRBJ2-7; D is perhaps TRBD2 (5 bases). The germline V and J ends were trimmed by 2 bases and 1 base, with 9 bases remaining between them. The CDR3 has 13 amino acids. CDR1 is DFQATT and CDR2 is SNEGSKA in the germline V gene (reference sequence). The CDR3 bases are TGCAGTGCTAGAATGCCGGGATCCTACGAGCAGTACGTC. Amino acid sequence: CSARMPGSYEQYV.